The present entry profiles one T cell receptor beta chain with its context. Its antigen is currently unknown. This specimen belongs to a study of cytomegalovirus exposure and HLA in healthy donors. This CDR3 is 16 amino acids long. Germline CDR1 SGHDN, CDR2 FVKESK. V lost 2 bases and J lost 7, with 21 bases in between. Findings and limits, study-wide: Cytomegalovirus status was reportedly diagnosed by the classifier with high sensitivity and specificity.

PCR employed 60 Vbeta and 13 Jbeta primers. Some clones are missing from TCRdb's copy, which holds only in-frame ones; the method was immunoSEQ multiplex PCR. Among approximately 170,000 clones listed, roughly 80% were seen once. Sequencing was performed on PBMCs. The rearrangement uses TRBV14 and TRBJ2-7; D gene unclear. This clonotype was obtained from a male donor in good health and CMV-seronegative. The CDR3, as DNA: TGTGCCAGCAGCCAATTCGTTGGTTCGGGTCGGATGGAGCAGTACTTC. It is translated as CASSQFVGSGRMEQYF.